What follows is one T cell receptor beta chain and its context. In the source study's methods: Amplification of reference gene primers provided the estimated nucleated cell counts. Some clones are missing from TCRdb's copy, which holds only in-frame ones; the method was immunoSEQ multiplex PCR. V and J calls plus clone size are reproduced from that table; the DNA served to infer D and trimming. This sample has 65,000 to 100,000 clones, with roughly 80% found just once. This entry comes from a study of blood T cell repertoires in COVID-19. Study overall: Whether acute or convalescent, the COVID-19 samples came from the United States, Italy and Spain. In each case, the material was cDNA or gDNA derived from T cells, B-cell-depleted T cells, or PBMCs.

The CDR3 consists of 15 residues. Germline values: CDR1 SGHTA, CDR2 FQGNSA. V gave up 3 bases and J gave up 3 bases; unmatched junction bases: 4. Specimen: peripheral blood. This receptor was identified in a woman older than 75 with acute or convalescent COVID-19. The chain joins TRBV7-2 to TRBJ2-2, with TRBD2 identical over 7 bases. The CDR3 DNA follows: TGTGCCAGCAGCTTTGCTAGCGGCGACACCGGGGAGCTGTTTTTT. Its protein is CASSFASGDTGELFF.